This T cell receptor beta chain was captured by sequencing in a study of cytomegalovirus exposure and HLA in healthy donors. A word on this clone: What it binds is unknown.

This CDR3 is 15 amino acids long. Notes on the study in general: The classifier, whose performance was assessed in both the original and validation cohorts, reportedly diagnosed cytomegalovirus status with high specificity and sensitivity. Most TCR beta V segments were productive about 90% or about 30% of the time in an earlier analysis. A later analysis reportedly found that, within productive TCRs, an Asian-associated ancestry cluster had fewer N-insertions than the mean observed across the roughly 610 donors. A likely sequencing artifact accounted for one observed cluster of highly shared sequence variants.

Researchers ran the PCR with 60 Vbeta and 13 Jbeta primers. Sequencing used immunoSEQ multiplex PCR; TCRdb keeps in-frame clones, though not all of them. This sample yields about 98,000 clones, of which about three quarters are seen a single time; around 1.5% belongs to the top ten. Sample: PBMCs. This chain uses TRBV21-1 with TRBJ2-2; the D call in the table, TRBD2, was not verified against the DNA. TRBV21-1 constitutes a pseudogene. This sequence was found in a man aged 35 to 55 in good health and CMV-seronegative. Here the CDR3 reads CASSPPCGATGELFF. The CDR3 bases are TGTGCCAGCAGCCCACCATGCGGGGCGACCGGGGAGCTGTTTTTT.